This TCR beta chain was captured by sequencing in a study of OX40 agonist ivuxolimab in advanced cancers. About the study: Three patients got partial responses; one had hepatocellular carcinoma and two had cutaneous melanoma.

Deletions cut 3 bases from V and 0 bases from J, with 3 bases between. This CDR3 comprises 13 residues. Germline values: CDR1 MNHEY, CDR2 SMNVEV (reference sequence). This table comes from immunoSEQ multiplex PCR, and its TCRdb copy is limited to in-frame clones, with some not included. The sample has about 71,000 clones, about 81% seen once. The V gene is TRBV27, the J gene TRBJ2-1; D is ambiguous. This TCR derives from an adult with an advanced solid tumor such as melanoma, head and neck, liver or kidney cancer. This specimen was CD4+ or CD8+ T cells sorted from blood, taken in a trial of the OX40 agonist ivuxolimab. The CDR3 DNA is TGTGCCAGCAGTTTTGACTCCTACAATGAGCAGTTCTTC. It yields the protein CASSFDSYNEQFF.